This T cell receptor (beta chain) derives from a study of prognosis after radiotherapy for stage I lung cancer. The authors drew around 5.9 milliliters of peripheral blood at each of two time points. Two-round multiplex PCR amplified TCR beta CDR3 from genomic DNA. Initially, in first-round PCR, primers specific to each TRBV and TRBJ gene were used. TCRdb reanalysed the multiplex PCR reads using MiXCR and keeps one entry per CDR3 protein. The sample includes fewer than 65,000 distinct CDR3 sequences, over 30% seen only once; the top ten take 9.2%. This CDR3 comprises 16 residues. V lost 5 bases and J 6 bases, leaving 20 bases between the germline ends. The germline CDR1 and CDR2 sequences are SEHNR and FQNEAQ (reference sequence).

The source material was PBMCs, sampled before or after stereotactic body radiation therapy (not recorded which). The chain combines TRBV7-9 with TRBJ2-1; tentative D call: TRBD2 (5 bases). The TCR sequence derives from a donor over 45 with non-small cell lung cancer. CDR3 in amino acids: CASSPGGARATNEQFF. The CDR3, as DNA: TGTGCCAGCAGCCCAGGTGGCGCGAGGGCCACCAATGAGCAGTTCTTC.